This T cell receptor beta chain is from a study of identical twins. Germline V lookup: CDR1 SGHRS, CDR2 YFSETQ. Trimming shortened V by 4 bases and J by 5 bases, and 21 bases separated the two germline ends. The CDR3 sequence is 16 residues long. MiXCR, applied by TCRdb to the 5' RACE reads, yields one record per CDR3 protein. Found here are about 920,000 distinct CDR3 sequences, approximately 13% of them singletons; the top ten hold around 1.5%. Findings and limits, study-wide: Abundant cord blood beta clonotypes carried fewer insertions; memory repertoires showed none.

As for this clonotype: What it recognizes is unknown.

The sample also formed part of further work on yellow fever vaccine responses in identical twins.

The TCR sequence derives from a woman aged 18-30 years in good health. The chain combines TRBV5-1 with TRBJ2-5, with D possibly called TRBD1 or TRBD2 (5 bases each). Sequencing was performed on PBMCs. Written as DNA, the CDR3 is TGCGCCAGCAGCCTGCCCGGGACCCAAGGCGGGGAGACCCAGTACTTC. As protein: CASSLPGTQGGETQYF.